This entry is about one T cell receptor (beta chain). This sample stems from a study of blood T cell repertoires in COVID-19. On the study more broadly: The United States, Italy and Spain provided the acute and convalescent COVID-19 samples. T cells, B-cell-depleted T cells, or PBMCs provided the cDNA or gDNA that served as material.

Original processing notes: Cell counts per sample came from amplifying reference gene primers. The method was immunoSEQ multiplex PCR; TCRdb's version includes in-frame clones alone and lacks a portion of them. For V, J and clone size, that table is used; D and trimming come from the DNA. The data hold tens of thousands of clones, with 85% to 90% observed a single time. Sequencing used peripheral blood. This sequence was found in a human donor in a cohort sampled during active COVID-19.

The CDR3 sequence is CASSTTGTRSYEQYF. The DNA for the CDR3 is TGTGCCAGCAGCACCACCGGGACTCGATCCTACGAGCAGTACTTC. The chain is built from TRBV5-5 and TRBJ2-7; D may be TRBD2 (6 bases). The ends were cut back, 4 bases at V and 1 base at J, with 15 bases in the middle. This CDR3 has 15 amino acids. Germline loops: CDR1 SGHKS, CDR2 YYEKEE (reference sequence).